This T cell receptor beta chain stems from a study of shared clonotypes between healthy human individuals. Some clones are missing from TCRdb's copy, which holds only in-frame ones; the method was immunoSEQ multiplex PCR. The sample includes hundreds of thousands of clones, 90% to 96% of them seen just once. CDR1 and CDR2 (germline): SGHTA, FQGNSA. The CDR3 runs 13 residues. V dropped 5 bases and J dropped 8; count of bases not matched to a gene: 6. The sample comprised naive CD4+ T cells sorted from blood. Subset in this sample: CD45RA+ positively selected. The chain joins TRBV7-2 to TRBJ1-2; 9 bases are a match to TRBD1. This receptor was obtained from a woman under 40 in good health. CDR3 bases: TGTGCCAGCAGCCGACAGGGGGTCAAAGGCTACACCTTC. This translates into CASSRQGVKGYTF.